Shown below are 23 T cell receptor beta chains from a single sample sequenced in a study of lymphopenia after photon versus proton radiotherapy. The method was immunoSEQ multiplex PCR; TCRdb's version includes in-frame clones alone and lacks a portion of them. The top ten hold 2.2% of the sample, which has around 64,000 clones, roughly 90% seen once. Sequencing used peripheral blood, obtained from a patient treated with photon-based radiotherapy. Receptors were obtained from a woman between 40 and 55 years old with cholangiocarcinoma.

The CDR3 DNA sequence: TGTGCCAGCAGTGCACAGGGGCACACCGGGGAGCTGTTTTTT. It codes for CASSAQGHTGELFF. The chain carries TRBV6-4 and TRBJ2-2; 7 nucleotides line up with TRBD1. Germline values: CDR1 MRHNA, CDR2 SNTAGT. The CDR3 extends over 14 amino acids. The J segment lost 3 bases and the V segment lost 4 bases, leaving 2 bases of the junction unmatched.

The chain uses TRBV28 and TRBJ1-6; D is uncertain. V was shortened by 3 bases and J by 7 bases, with 10 bases between the two germline ends. The CDR3 spans 14 residues. Germline CDR1 reads MDHEN; CDR2 reads SYDVKM. CDR3 sequence reads: CASSLAQFNSPLHF. CDR3 nucleotides: TGTGCCAGCAGTTTGGCTCAGTTCAATTCACCCCTCCACTTT.

This clone was counted only a few times. The CDR3 region is CASSEASGRSNQPQHF. For the CDR3, the DNA is TGTGCCAGCAGTGAAGCGTCGGGTAGGAGCAATCAGCCCCAGCATTTT. The chain carries TRBV6-1 and TRBJ1-5; the D is unclear. The germline gives CDR1 MNHNS, CDR2 SASEGT. Trimming took 0 bases from V and 1 from J, leaving 10 bases between them. The CDR3 extends over 16 amino acids.

This clone was observed once. The rearrangement links TRBV6-5 to TRBJ1-2, with D uncertain. Trimming took 6 bases from V and 10 from J, leaving 21 bases between them. Germline V gene lookup returns CDR1 MNHEY and CDR2 SVGAGI. CDR3 length: 14 amino acids. CDR3 amino acids: CASRPISGETTYTF. CDR3 DNA: TGTGCCAGCAGACCAATCTCGGGAGAAACCACCTACACCTTC.

This rearrangement joins TRBV7-9 to TRBJ2-1; maybe TRBD2 (6 bases). Between the trimmed V and J ends, which lost 0 bases and 0 bases, there was a span of 15 bases. This CDR3 is built from 18 residues. Germline V gene data show CDR1 as SEHNR and CDR2 as FQNEAQ (reference sequence). The CDR3 region is CASSLALRRDSSYNEQFF. CDR3 DNA: TGTGCCAGCAGCTTAGCGCTCCGGAGGGATAGCTCCTACAATGAGCAGTTCTTC.

This clone has only a few counts. The chain is built from TRBV29-1 and TRBJ2-1, with D maybe TRBD1 (5 bases). Trimming took off 5 bases at V and 2 bases at J, with 10 bases between the two ends. This CDR3 has 13 amino acids. Germline values: CDR1 SQVTM, CDR2 ANQGSEA. CDR3: CSVSSGPYNEQFF. The CDR3 coding sequence is TGCAGCGTTTCGTCAGGGCCCTACAATGAGCAGTTCTTC.

V usage is TRBV7-3 and J usage is TRBJ2-5, with D perhaps TRBD1 (6 bases). CDR3 length equals 14 residues. V gave up 1 base and J gave up 3 bases, with 9 bases separating them. CDR1 is SGHTA and CDR2 is FQGTGA in the germline V gene. The CDR3 DNA follows: TGTGCCAGCAGCTTAAAGTCAGGGGAAGAGACCCAGTACTTC. This translates into CASSLKSGEETQYF.

The chain carries TRBV5-1 and TRBJ2-1; D is unclear. The CDR3 totals 15 residues. Trimming shortened V by 0 bases and J by 0 bases, and 7 bases separated the two germline ends. CDR1 and CDR2 (germline): SGHRS, YFSETQ. As DNA, the CDR3 is TGCGCCAGCAGCTTGGGTGATAGCTCCTACAATGAGCAGTTCTTC. This encodes CASSLGDSSYNEQFF.

The J gene is TRBJ1-3, the V gene TRBV5-1; TRBD1 might be the D (6 bases). The CDR3 spans 14 residues. V shed 6 bases and J shed 3 bases, with 13 bases lying between them. Germline values: CDR1 SGHRS, CDR2 YFSETQ. The CDR3 region is CASKEDSDGNTIYF. CDR3 bases: TGCGCCAGCAAGGAGGACAGTGATGGAAACACCATATATTTT.

V usage is TRBV7-2 and J usage is TRBJ1-2, with D possibly TRBD1 on 6 matching bases. V was trimmed by 4 bases and J by 2 bases, leaving 14 bases between them. Germline values: CDR1 SGHTA, CDR2 FQGNSA. This CDR3 is 15 amino acids long. CDR3 residues: CASSSVGGKNYGYTF. The CDR3 bases are TGTGCCAGCAGCTCCGTGGGGGGCAAGAACTATGGCTACACCTTC.

The chain has TRBV5-1 and TRBJ1-6, with 7 nucleotides matching TRBD1. Germline CDR1 and CDR2: SGHRS and YFSETQ. The CDR3 spans 15 residues. With V trimmed by 1 base and J by 10 bases, 8 bases remained unmatched. CDR3 nucleotides: TGCGCCAGCAGCTTGACAGGGGAGAATAGGTCACCCCTCCACTTT. This codes for CASSLTGENRSPLHF.

The chain joins TRBV28 to TRBJ1-5, with D perhaps matching TRBD1 (5 bases). V lost 7 bases to trimming and J lost 4 bases, with 14 bases between them. From germline, CDR1 is MDHEN and CDR2 SYDVKM. The CDR3 is 14 residues long. CDR3 region: CASKLRVGNQPQHF. The CDR3 DNA sequence: TGTGCCAGCAAACTCAGGGTTGGAAATCAGCCCCAGCATTTT.

This sequence joins TRBV9 and TRBJ1-2; D is perhaps TRBD1 (5 bases). CDR3 length: 12 amino acids. V lost 7 bases and J lost 7, with 14 bases in between. Germline assignment: CDR1 SGDLS and CDR2 YYNGEE. In nucleotides, the CDR3 is TGTGCCAGCGGCCTCTCAGGGCTTGGCTACACCTTC. Its protein product is CASGLSGLGYTF.

This rearrangement joins TRBV6-6 to TRBJ1-4; 8 nucleotides match TRBD1. V shed 4 bases and J 3 bases; nucleotides not matched to a gene: 4. This CDR3 contains 15 residues. Germline V gene lookup returns CDR1 MNHNY and CDR2 SVGAGI (reference sequence). CDR3 sequence (DNA): TGTGCCAGCAGTTTCGAGACAGGGGCTAATGAAAAACTGTTTTTT. This gives the protein CASSFETGANEKLFF.

The chain carries TRBV2 and TRBJ2-3; D is perhaps TRBD1 (5 bases). Per the germline V gene, CDR1 is SNHLY and CDR2 is FYNNEI. The V and J ends lost 7 bases and 4 bases respectively, with 18 bases between them. The CDR3 spans 15 residues. In DNA form, the CDR3 reads TGTGCCAGCAAGGCCTTAGGGGCACGAGCAGATACGCAGTATTTT. It codes for CASKALGARADTQYF. Full variable domain (outside the CDR3, taken from reference TRBV2 and TRBJ2-3): EPEVTQTPSHQVTQMGQEVILRCVPISNHLYFYWYRQILGQKVEFLVSFYNNEISEKSEIFDDQFSVERPDGSNFTLKIRSTKLEDSAMYFCASKALGARADTQYFGPGTRLTVL.

The CDR3 sequence is CASSYRGGSYGYTF. In DNA, the CDR3 is TGTGCCAGCAGTTACAGGGGGGGGTCCTATGGCTACACCTTC. This rearrangement joins TRBV6-5 to TRBJ1-2; possibly TRBD1 for D (6 bases). The CDR3 consists of 14 residues. The germline V gene encodes CDR1 MNHEY and CDR2 SVGAGI. Trimming stripped 2 bases from V and 4 bases from J, with 11 bases between.

CDR3 bases: TGTGCCAGCTCACCGACAGGGAACGAGCAGTACTTC. Its protein product is CASSPTGNEQYF. V gene TRBV18 combines with J gene TRBJ2-7, with TRBD1 identical over 7 bases. J lost 5 bases, V lost 3 bases, and 1 base had no gene match. The CDR3 contains 12 residues. CDR1 and CDR2 from the germline V gene are KGHSH and LQKENI.

The table lists this clone with a count of one. The chain couples TRBV7-9 to TRBJ1-2; 8 bases fit TRBD1. Germline loops: CDR1 SEHNR, CDR2 FQNEAQ (reference sequence). The CDR3 extends over 15 amino acids. Trimming took 5 bases from V and 6 from J; bases not matched to a gene: 11. The CDR3 spells CASSRGTGPVDGYTF. The CDR3 nucleotides read TGTGCCAGCAGCCGAGGGACAGGACCGGTCGATGGCTACACCTTC. Drawing the rest from reference TRBV7-9 and TRBJ1-2, the complete variable domain is DTGVSQNPRHKITKRGQNVTFRCDPISEHNRLYWYRQTLGQGPEFLTYFQNEAQLEKSRLLSDRFSAERPKGSFSTLEIQRTEQGDSAMYLCASSRGTGPVDGYTFGSGTRLTVV.

The chain uses TRBV5-6 and TRBJ2-1; D may be TRBD2 (5 bases). Germline V gene sequence: CDR1 SGHDT, CDR2 YYEEEE. The CDR3 contains 16 residues. The V end was cut by 4 bases, the J end by 0 bases, with 14 bases between. The CDR3 region is CASSSALAFSYNEQFF. For the CDR3, the DNA is TGTGCCAGCAGCAGCGCTTTAGCGTTCTCCTACAATGAGCAGTTCTTC.

J is TRBJ1-1 and V is TRBV6-5, with 9 positions matching TRBD1. Germline V gene data show CDR1 as MNHEY and CDR2 as SVGAGI. The V segment lost 6 bases and the J segment 4 bases; nucleotides outside the gene matches: 12. This CDR3 has 16 residues. The CDR3 DNA reads as TGTGCCAGCAGATACAGGGGGCAGTTAGTAGGCACTGAAGCTTTCTTT. This gives the protein CASRYRGQLVGTEAFF.

V usage is TRBV4-1 and J usage is TRBJ1-2; tentatively, D is TRBD1 (5 bases). CDR1 is MGHRA and CDR2 is YSYEKL in the germline V gene. This CDR3 region has 15 residues. V lost 2 bases to trimming and J lost 4 bases, with 14 bases between them. CDR3 coding DNA: TGCGCCAGCAGCCAACCAGGGCGGGACGGCTATGGCTACACCTTC. Its protein is CASSQPGRDGYGYTF.

This chain connects TRBV28 to TRBJ2-1, with D perhaps being TRBD1 or TRBD2 (6 bases each). Trimming left V 6 bases short and J 4 bases short, with 16 bases between. Germline V lookup: CDR1 MDHEN, CDR2 SYDVKM. This CDR3 contains 15 residues. Here the CDR3 reads CASSQRGTPYNEQFF. The CDR3 region has the DNA TGTGCCAGCAGCCAAAGGGGGACTCCATACAATGAGCAGTTCTTC.

This clone is judged medium-sized. The V call is TRBV6-5, the J call TRBJ1-6; a weak D match, TRBD1 (6 bases). V gave up 6 bases and J gave up 7 bases, with 13 bases separating them. The CDR3 has 14 amino acids. From germline, CDR1 is MNHEY and CDR2 SVGAGI. The CDR3 protein is CASRRTGRNSPLHF. The DNA of the CDR3 is TGTGCCAGCAGACGAACAGGGCGGAATTCACCCCTCCACTTT.